The text below deals with one TCR beta chain. The sample is drawn from a study of blood T cell repertoires in COVID-19. Study overall: COVID-19 samples, acute and convalescent, were from the United States, Italy and Spain. T cells, B-cell-depleted T cells, or PBMCs provided the cDNA or gDNA that served as material.

Source study methods: Nucleated cell number was recorded as an estimate derived from reference gene primer amplification. Produced via immunoSEQ multiplex PCR; TCRdb's table is partial and in-frame only. V, J and clone size are taken as reported in that table, and D and trimming were inferred from the DNA itself. The sample holds around 70,000 clones, roughly nine tenths seen once. The CDR3 length is 16 residues. Germline CDR1 reads SGHVS; CDR2 reads FQNEAQ. Germline trimming cut 1 base from V and 7 bases from J; bases unmatched to any gene: 9. The sequence was obtained from a human donor in a cohort sampled during active COVID-19. The specimen was peripheral blood. The chain employs TRBV7-8 and TRBJ2-1, with TRBD2 matching over 8 bases. The CDR3: CASSLGGRGGQNEQFF. CDR3 sequence (DNA): TGTGCCAGCAGCTTAGGCGGCCGGGGGGGCCAGAATGAGCAGTTCTTC.